This TCR beta chain was recorded in a study of cytomegalovirus exposure and HLA in healthy donors. Study-level points and caveats: Researchers reportedly found TCR beta sequences accurately predicted most subjects' HLA-A and HLA-B alleles. A later analysis linked a missense variant in DCLRE1C to the trimming of TCR beta V and J genes. Reportedly, diagnosis of cytomegalovirus status by the classifier showed high specificity and sensitivity.

The study ran its PCR with 60 Vbeta and 13 Jbeta primers. Sequenced by immunoSEQ multiplex PCR; TCRdb stores in-frame clones only, minus some. The profile shows under 150,000 clones, around 79% of them singletons. Comments on this clone: Its antigen is currently unknown.

The ends were cut back, 1 base at V and 3 bases at J, with 19 bases in the middle. Germline values: CDR1 SGHAT, CDR2 FQNNGV. This CDR3 is built from 17 residues. The chain employs TRBV11-2 and TRBJ2-7, with D maybe TRBD2 (5 bases). The specimen sequenced was PBMCs. The sequence derives from a male donor in good health and CMV-seronegative. The CDR3, as DNA: TGTGCCAGCAGCTTAGTATTCACTAGAAGAAAGCACTACGAGCAGTACTTC. It is translated as CASSLVFTRRKHYEQYF.